This T cell receptor beta chain comes out of a study of blood T cell repertoires in COVID-19. Study background: PBMCs, B-cell-depleted T cells, or T cells provided the cDNA or gDNA that made up the material.

Only in-frame clones appear in the TCRdb table, and some are missing; sequencing was by immunoSEQ multiplex PCR. The table records 500,000 to 600,000 clones, roughly nine tenths of them present only once. This CDR3 has 13 amino acids. Trimming removed 0 bases from V and 6 bases from J; junction bases left unmatched: 0. The TCR sequence derives from a woman aged 50 to 65 with COVID-19, enrolled during active disease. The chain is built from TRBV12-3 or TRBV12-4 and TRBJ2-3; 7 bases fit TRBD2. What was sequenced was peripheral blood. CDR3 bases: TGTGCCAGCAGTTTAGCGGGGGGGGATACGCAGTATTTT. The encoded protein is CASSLAGGDTQYF.